One sample yielded the 8 T cell receptor beta chains listed below, sequenced in a study of blood T cell repertoires in COVID-19. Sequencing was performed with immunoSEQ multiplex PCR; in TCRdb, only in-frame clones are kept and a portion is missing. Seen here are roughly 130,000 clones, around 83% observed once, and the top ten hold approximately 9.2%. The sample taken for sequencing was PBMCs or T cells enriched from blood (not recorded which). These receptors all stem from a man aged 45-65 years who had recovered from COVID-19.

As DNA, the CDR3 is TGTGCCACTGAGGGGACAGGGAACACCGGGGAGCTGTTTTTT. This encodes CATEGTGNTGELFF. J is TRBJ2-2 and V is TRBV28, with 8 bases identical to TRBD1. The CDR3 is 14 amino acids. The V gene's germline CDR1 is MDHEN and CDR2 SYDVKM. V lost 10 bases to trimming and J lost 1 base; unmatched junction nucleotides: 5.

The chain uses TRBV9 and TRBJ1-2; D might be TRBD1 (5 bases). The ends were cut back, 0 bases at V and 6 bases at J, with 15 bases in the middle. This CDR3 has 15 amino acids. Per the germline V gene, CDR1 is SGDLS and CDR2 is YYNGEE. CDR3 sequence: CASSVEVRERDGYTF. Here the CDR3 DNA reads TGTGCCAGCAGCGTAGAGGTCAGGGAAAGAGATGGCTACACCTTC.

The V gene is TRBV24-1, the J gene TRBJ2-1; 9 bases match TRBD2. Germline V gene sequence: CDR1 KGHDR, CDR2 SFDVKD. The CDR3 runs to 17 residues. J was trimmed by 6 bases and V by 5 bases; bases with no gene match: 13. The CDR3 DNA is TGTGCCACCAGTGGCTTAGGGGCTAGCGGGGTGATCAATGAGCAGTTCTTC. This sequence encodes CATSGLGASGVINEQFF.

The chain combines TRBV5-4 with TRBJ2-7, with 7 positions matching TRBD1. The CDR3 loop spans 14 amino acids. V lost 0 bases and J lost 7; bases outside the gene matches: 7. CDR1 SGHNT and CDR2 YYREEE come from the germline V gene (reference sequence). The CDR3 loop reads CASSLAKGALEQYF. In DNA, the CDR3 is TGTGCCAGCAGCTTGGCCAAGGGGGCGCTGGAGCAGTACTTC.

This chain's CDR3 is CASSLGAGTTVRPQHF. Written as DNA, the CDR3 is TGTGCCAGCAGCTTAGGGGCCGGGACAACGGTACGGCCCCAGCATTTT. The chain links TRBV7-9 to TRBJ1-5, with D possibly TRBD1 on 6 matching bases. The V gene lost 1 base and the J gene lost 9 bases, with 19 bases spanning the gap. This CDR3 is built from 16 residues. The germline V gene encodes CDR1 SEHNR and CDR2 FQNEAQ (reference sequence).

The chain links TRBV11-2 to TRBJ2-5, with D maybe TRBD2 (5 bases). CDR1 and CDR2 (germline): SGHAT, FQNNGV. The germline V and J ends were trimmed by 1 base and 2 bases, with 5 bases remaining between them. The CDR3 has 13 amino acids. Written as DNA, the CDR3 is TGTGCCAGCAGCTTAGGGACTCAAGAGACCCAGTACTTC. This translates into CASSLGTQETQYF.

The J gene is TRBJ2-5, the V gene TRBV6-5, with 11 nucleotides matching TRBD1. The J segment lost 5 bases and the V segment lost 4 bases, leaving 6 bases of the junction unmatched. Germline CDR1 reads MNHEY; CDR2 reads SVGAGI. This CDR3 comprises 15 residues. CDR3 sequence: CASSWGTGGGETQYF. In nucleotides, the CDR3 is TGTGCCAGCAGTTGGGGGACAGGGGGAGGGGAGACCCAGTACTTC.

In its sample, this clone was seen once. V usage is TRBV5-4 and J usage is TRBJ2-2; D is possibly TRBD2 (5 bases). This CDR3 is 15 amino acids long. Germline lookup yields CDR1 SGHNT and CDR2 YYREEE (reference sequence). Trimming removed 0 bases from V and 1 base from J, with 7 bases in between. CDR3 DNA: TGTGCCAGCAGCTTGGCCGCGGGGAACACCGGGGAGCTGTTTTTT. This gives the protein CASSLAAGNTGELFF.